The sequence of this T cell receptor beta chain was determined in a study of blood T cell repertoires in COVID-19. Study in general: There were acute and convalescent COVID-19 samples, and they came from the United States, Italy and Spain.

Authors' methods: Using reference gene primer amplification, nucleated cell counts were estimated. Using immunoSEQ multiplex PCR, the repertoire was profiled, and TCRdb retains in-frame clones only, with some absent. Clone size and the V and J calls come from that table; the DNA yielded D and trimming. The sample consists of about 23,000 clones, under 85% of them appearing once. V lost 0 bases to trimming and J lost 5 bases, with 10 bases between them. Germline CDR1 reads SQVTM; CDR2 reads ANQGSEA. The length of the CDR3 is 13 residues. The specimen sequenced was peripheral blood. The chain uses TRBV29-1 and TRBJ1-2; D remains unclear. This TCR came from a man in his fifties or sixties with COVID-19, enrolled during active disease. The CDR3 loop is CSVEEGVGYGYTF. The CDR3 nucleotides are TGCAGCGTTGAAGAGGGAGTAGGGTATGGCTACACCTTC.